This T cell receptor beta chain was retrieved from a study of T-cell memory formation after mild COVID-19. Regarding the study as a whole: There was a balanced CD4/CD8 profile in clones contracting day 15 to 85, and later expanders leaned CD4+.

From 5'RACE with constant-segment primers came TCR alpha and TCR beta cDNA libraries that carried sample barcodes and UMIs. MiXCR was run by TCRdb on the 5' RACE reads, yielding one entry per CDR3 protein. The data hold 65,000 to 90,000 distinct CDR3 sequences, with around 13% observed a single time. A few counts support this clonotype. The antigen is undetermined. The CDR3 runs to 15 residues. The V segment lost 4 bases and the J segment 3 bases; nucleotides outside the gene matches: 7. Germline V CDR1 and CDR2: SGHDN, FVKESK. The receptor was isolated from an adult woman who had mild COVID-19 (a few samples of this study predate the infection). Cell type and time point are not known. Sequenced sample: PBMCs or a T cell subset sorted from them (not recorded which). The chain employs TRBV14 and TRBJ2-7, with 9 bases lining up with TRBD1. Written as DNA, the CDR3 is TGTGCCAGCAGCCCCGGACAGGGGTTTGACTACGAGCAGTACTTC. Translation: CASSPGQGFDYEQYF.